Each of the 21 T cell receptor beta chains below was sequenced from the same sample in a study of control samples from healthy donors and cancer patients. The data were produced by immunoSEQ multiplex PCR, yet TCRdb's version contains in-frame clones alone and is incomplete. The data hold some 87,000 clones, with 90% to 95% observed a single time. Material for sequencing was blood. The receptors come from a young man in good health.

CDR3 residues: CSVGEGQETQYF. The CDR3 nucleotides are TGCAGCGTTGGGGAGGGGCAAGAGACCCAGTACTTC. The chain recombines TRBV29-1 with TRBJ2-5, with 7 positions matching TRBD2. Germline-derived CDR1 and CDR2 are SQVTM and ANQGSEA. The CDR3 runs to 12 residues. Trimming at V came to 4 bases and at J to 2 bases, leaving 1 base not matched to a gene.

To note about this clone: A junction end diverges from the germline sequence, so it may reflect a read error. The chain links TRBV7-7 to TRBJ2-2, with a weak D call TRBD1 (6 bases). The CDR3 is 15 residues long. CDR1 and CDR2 from the germline V gene are SSHAT and FNYEAQ (reference sequence). For the CDR3, the DNA is TGTGCTAGCAGCTTAGGGGGTTCTAATCGCGGGGAGCTGTTTTTT. It specifies CASSLGGSNRGELFF.

The CDR3 DNA reads TGTGCCAGCAGCTTAGCGCAGTCCCCCTACGAGCAGTACTTC. Translating gives CASSLAQSPYEQYF. This chain joins TRBV11-2 and TRBJ2-7; D not certain. This CDR3 contains 14 residues. Germline CDR1 and CDR2: SGHAT and FQNNGV. The germline V and J ends were trimmed by 1 base and 2 bases, with 9 bases remaining between them.

The chain combines TRBV30 with TRBJ2-7, with a possible D match to TRBD2 (6 bases). The V and J ends lost 0 bases and 6 bases respectively, with 15 bases between them. Germline CDR1 is GTSNPN and CDR2 is SVGIG (reference sequence). The CDR3 runs to 14 residues. The CDR3 bases are TGTGCCTGGAGTGTACGGGCGGGGAGATCCGAGCAGTACTTC. Protein sequence: CAWSVRAGRSEQYF.

The genes are TRBV6-6 and TRBJ2-7; TRBD2 matches at 13 bases. The CDR3 sequence is 15 residues long. The germline V gene encodes CDR1 MNHNY and CDR2 SVGAGI (reference sequence). After removal of 5 bases from V and 2 bases from J, the junction contained 3 bases not matched to a gene. The CDR3 DNA reads TGTGCCAGCAGTGCACTAGCGGGAGGGCCCTACGAGCAGTACTTC. Translated: CASSALAGGPYEQYF.

The chain is built from TRBV3-1 (or the pseudogene TRBV3-2) and TRBJ2-3; a possible D gene is TRBD2 (6 bases). The CDR3 loop spans 16 amino acids. Germline values: CDR1 LGHDT, CDR2 YNNKEL (reference sequence). Trimming left V 0 bases short and J 0 bases short, with 10 bases between. The CDR3 sequence is CASSQEGTESTDTQYF. The CDR3 coding sequence is TGTGCCAGCAGCCAAGAAGGGACTGAAAGCACAGATACGCAGTATTTT.

This chain joins TRBV5-1 and TRBJ1-2, with 9 bases lining up with TRBD1. V was clipped by 2 bases and J by 6 bases; unmatched bases: 8. Germline V gene data show CDR1 as SGHRS and CDR2 as YFSETQ. This CDR3 spans 15 amino acids. The DNA for the CDR3 is TGCGCCAGCAGCTTAACCGGGACAGGGTTCGATGGCTACACCTTC. Its translation: CASSLTGTGFDGYTF.

As DNA, the CDR3 is TGTGCCAGCAGCAAACCCCCAGGGGGCAGCTATGGCTACACCTTC. This codes for CASSKPPGGSYGYTF. The V and J genes are TRBV21-1 and TRBJ1-2; the table's D call, TRBD1, was not checked against the DNA. TRBV21-1 is recorded as a pseudogene. The CDR3 consists of 15 residues.

In this sample, this clone turned up a few times. The chain joins TRBV5-6 to TRBJ2-7, with D perhaps TRBD1 (6 bases). CDR1 and CDR2 (germline): SGHDT, YYEEEE. The CDR3 spans 14 residues. Between the trimmed V and J ends, which lost 4 bases and 5 bases, there was a span of 16 bases. Here the CDR3 DNA reads TGTGCCAGCAGCACCAAAACAGGGTTTCACGAGCAGTACTTC. This codes for CASSTKTGFHEQYF.

V and J are TRBV18 and TRBJ2-2, with D possibly being TRBD1 (6 bases). The CDR3 spans 15 residues. V gave up 6 bases and J gave up 4 bases, with 15 bases separating them. The germline V gene has CDR1 KGHSH and CDR2 LQKENI. CDR3: CASSRQLGATGELFF. In DNA form, the CDR3 reads TGTGCCAGCTCCCGACAATTGGGGGCCACCGGGGAGCTGTTTTTT.

V usage is TRBV11-3 and J usage is TRBJ2-3; 14 nucleotides line up with TRBD2. The ends lost 5 bases at V and 4 bases at J; junction bases unmatched: 8. The CDR3 has 17 residues. Germline values: CDR1 SGHNT, CDR2 YENEEA. CDR3 loop: CASSPSPGLAGADTQYF. The CDR3, as DNA: TGTGCCAGCAGCCCCTCTCCGGGACTAGCGGGAGCAGATACGCAGTATTTT.

This clone was detected once. This sequence joins TRBV6-5 and TRBJ2-3; D is unresolved. Deletions cut 2 bases from V and 6 bases from J, with 9 bases between. The CDR3 extends over 13 amino acids. The germline gives CDR1 MNHEY, CDR2 SVGAGI. The DNA for the CDR3 is TGTGCCAGCAGTTACAACGACCGCGATACGCAGTATTTT. Translated, it gives CASSYNDRDTQYF.

The rearrangement joins TRBV7-9 to TRBJ1-5; D is uncertain. The germline V and J ends were trimmed by 1 base and 2 bases, with 6 bases remaining between them. The CDR3 extends over 14 amino acids. Germline V CDR1 and CDR2: SEHNR, FQNEAQ (reference sequence). CDR3 coding DNA: TGTGCCAGCAGCTTAGGGCAGGGCAATCAGCCCCAGCATTTT. Its protein product is CASSLGQGNQPQHF.

The chain is built from TRBV15 and TRBJ1-2; no firm D call. CDR1 LNHNV and CDR2 YYDKDF come from the germline V gene (reference sequence). Between the trimmed V and J ends, which lost 4 bases and 4 bases, there was a span of 7 bases. The CDR3 is 12 residues long. In nucleotides, the CDR3 is TGTGCCACCAGCACCAGCTTCTATGGCTACACCTTC. It yields the protein CATSTSFYGYTF.

This chain connects TRBV9 to TRBJ2-5; D possibly corresponds to TRBD2 (5 bases). The CDR3 contains 17 residues. V lost 1 base, J lost 2 bases, and 18 bases lay in between. Germline assignment: CDR1 SGDLS and CDR2 YYNGEE. CDR3 region: CASSVSVGSVEQETQYF. The CDR3 DNA follows: TGTGCCAGCAGCGTATCTGTGGGTAGCGTCGAACAAGAGACCCAGTACTTC.

The rearrangement uses TRBV7-3 and TRBJ2-7; D ambiguous. CDR3 length: 15 amino acids. The V end was cut by 5 bases, the J end by 5 bases, with 19 bases between. Germline values: CDR1 SGHTA, CDR2 FQGTGA. The DNA for the CDR3 is TGTGCCAGCAGCCCCAATGGACGGGTACTAAACGAGCAGTACTTC. Residues: CASSPNGRVLNEQYF.

This clone was found once. J is TRBJ2-7 and V is TRBV18; 8 nucleotides agree with TRBD2. V dropped 2 bases and J dropped 6; count of bases not matched to a gene: 18. This CDR3 has 18 amino acids. Germline loops: CDR1 KGHSH, CDR2 LQKENI. The CDR3 region has the DNA TGTGCCAGCTCACCAAACTCGGTCCTAGCGGGTTTAGGGGGCGAGCAGTACTTC. Translation gives CASSPNSVLAGLGGEQYF. The entire variable domain, with the rest obtained from reference TRBV18 and TRBJ2-7, is as follows: NAGVMQNPRHLVRRRGQEARLRCSPMKGHSHVYWYRQLPEEGLKFMVYLQKENIIDESGMPKERFSAEFPKEGPSILRIQQVVRGDSAAYFCASSPNSVLAGLGGEQYFGPGTRLTVT.

The J gene is TRBJ2-3, the V gene TRBV7-3, with TRBD2 as a possible D gene (6 bases). V lost 3 bases to trimming and J lost 1 base, with 11 bases between them. The CDR3 sequence is 15 residues long. Germline V gene lookup returns CDR1 SGHTA and CDR2 FQGTGA. CDR3 nucleotides: TGTGCCAGCAGCTTTAGATCGGGGGGCACAGATACGCAGTATTTT. Amino acids: CASSFRSGGTDTQYF. Using reference TRBV7-3 and TRBJ2-3 for the parts outside the CDR3, the full variable domain is GAGVSQTPSNKVTEKGKYVELRCDPISGHTALYWYRQSLGQGPEFLIYFQGTGAADDSGLPNDRFFAVRPEGSVSTLKIQRTERGDSAVYLCASSFRSGGTDTQYFGPGTRLTVL.

CDR3 in amino acids: CASSQDNRRMNTEAFF. In DNA, the CDR3 is TGCGCCAGCAGCCAAGATAACAGACGGATGAACACTGAAGCTTTCTTT. The rearrangement links TRBV4-3 to TRBJ1-1; D not resolved. Germline V CDR1 and CDR2: LGHNA, YSLEER. This CDR3 has 16 amino acids. The V end lost 0 bases, the J end lost 0 bases, and 11 bases lay between the germline ends.

This clone was detected only once. The V and J genes are TRBV4-1 and TRBJ1-1; D is unresolved. The CDR3 sequence is 13 residues long. Germline V gene lookup returns CDR1 MGHRA and CDR2 YSYEKL. The V end lost 4 bases, the J end lost 5 bases, and 11 bases lay between the germline ends. CDR3 coding DNA: TGCGCCAGCAGCCCGAGGATAGTAACTGAAGCTTTCTTT. Translated, it gives CASSPRIVTEAFF.

This chain joins TRBV5-5 and TRBJ2-3; D gene ambiguous. V shed 7 bases and J shed 1 base, with 13 bases lying between them. The CDR3 is 14 amino acids. The germline V gene encodes CDR1 SGHKS and CDR2 YYEKEE (reference sequence). The CDR3 protein is CASRRGWGTDTQYF. For the CDR3, the DNA is TGTGCCAGCCGGCGAGGCTGGGGCACAGATACGCAGTATTTT.